The subject of this entry is one T cell receptor (beta chain). No antigen is known for it. This specimen belongs to a study of STAT5B mutations in CD4+ large granular lymphocyte leukemia. Assay used: immunoSEQ multiplex PCR; TCRdb lists only in-frame clones, some missing. The data contain 20,000 to 25,000 clones, 60% to 80% of them singletons. The CDR3 runs to 16 residues. The V end was cut by 5 bases, the J end by 2 bases, with 17 bases between. CDR1 and CDR2 from the germline V gene are MGHRA and YSYEKL. Study outcomes and limitations: Without putative leukemic clones, patient CD4-sorted repertoires remained more clonal than healthy CD4+ repertoires. TRBV06-family usage was enriched in top patient clones (8/27) versus controls (2/35).

The chain is built from TRBV4-1 and TRBJ2-3, with a weak D call TRBD2 (7 bases). Sample: CD4+ T cells from blood buffy coats. The receptor comes from a human donor in good health. DNA for the CDR3: TGCGCCAGCAGCTCCGAGGGGGGGAGAATCACAGATACGCAGTATTTT. It encodes CASSSEGGRITDTQYF.